The 8 T cell receptor beta chains below come from one sample, sequenced in a study of response to subunit inactivated influenza vaccine (dated by TCRdb to the late 2010s). Libraries were built with RT-PCR. The listed sequencing device is Illumina HiSeq 2500. Clones were called with MiXCR by TCRdb after fastp trimmed the public reads at Q25, and only in-frame beta chains were retained. Under each unique CDR3 protein, matching rows form one entry showing the most common genes and DNA. This sample holds around 600,000 distinct CDR3 sequences; about 11% were observed only once. In total, the top ten clones hold approximately 11% of the sample. The data also belong to a second study, concerning T cells expressing NK-cell markers. As that second study puts it: 5'RACE template switching, by which a universal primer site and unique molecular identifiers were added, was used to make TCR beta cDNA libraries.

This specimen was PBMCs from blood, taken on the day of vaccination. These receptors were taken from a man over 45 who received an inactivated influenza vaccine. Donor details come from another sample of the same person, matched by shared clones.

The chain links TRBV27 to TRBJ2-5; no clear D. This CDR3 is built from 14 residues. From germline, CDR1 is MNHEY and CDR2 SMNVEV (reference sequence). Trimming removed 2 bases from V and 5 bases from J, with 12 bases in between. The chain's CDR3 is CASSLLPGSETQYF. CDR3 nucleotides: TGTGCCAGCAGTTTACTTCCGGGTTCGGAGACCCAGTACTTC.

The chain uses TRBV6-2 or TRBV6-3 and TRBJ2-5; 9 nucleotides match TRBD1. The junction had 7 bases not matched to a gene; V was cut back by 6 bases and J by 5 bases. In germline, CDR1 is MNHEY, CDR2 SVGEGT. The CDR3 has 14 residues. The CDR3 sequence is CASSRDRVLETQYF. The CDR3 DNA reads TGTGCCAGCAGCCGGGACAGGGTGTTGGAGACCCAGTACTTC.

This clonotype was detected only a few times. This sequence joins TRBV28 and TRBJ1-2; D is perhaps TRBD1 (6 bases). V lost 6 bases to trimming and J lost 1 base, with 15 bases between them. Germline CDR1 and CDR2: MDHEN and SYDVKM. The CDR3 contains 15 residues. As DNA, the CDR3 is TGTGCCAGCAGCCATTCCCTAGGGGGTAACTATGGCTACACCTTC. Amino acids: CASSHSLGGNYGYTF.

The chain has TRBV27 and TRBJ2-7; maybe TRBD2 (5 bases). Germline CDR1 MNHEY, CDR2 SMNVEV (reference sequence). The CDR3 is 13 amino acids. V was trimmed by 5 bases and J by 6 bases, leaving 14 bases between them. The chain's CDR3 is CASSTDWTAEQYF. CDR3 DNA sequence: TGTGCCAGCAGTACGGACTGGACGGCCGAGCAGTACTTC.

This clonotype was found a few times. The rearrangement links TRBV29-1 to TRBJ2-3; TRBD1 agrees at 9 bases. CDR1 SQVTM and CDR2 ANQGSEA come from the germline V gene. V was clipped by 3 bases and J by 2 bases; unmatched bases: 6. CDR3 length: 15 residues. CDR3 nucleotides: TGCAGCGTTGACCGGGACAGGGCCATCACAGATACGCAGTATTTT. Encoded protein: CSVDRDRAITDTQYF.

The rearrangement links TRBV20-1 to TRBJ1-6; D is unresolved. There are 15 residues in the CDR3. CDR1 is DFQATT and CDR2 is SNEGSKA in the germline V gene (reference sequence). Trimming pared 6 bases from V and 4 bases from J, leaving 16 bases between. For the CDR3, the DNA is TGCAGTGCCAGGACGGCCAATCCTTATAATTCACCCCTCCACTTT. It codes for CSARTANPYNSPLHF.

Note on this clonotype: One end of the junction varies from germline; a read error may be responsible. J is TRBJ2-5 and V is TRBV20-1; a weak D match, TRBD1 (6 bases). Germline values: CDR1 DFQATT, CDR2 SNEGSKA (reference sequence). This CDR3 contains 14 residues. CDR3 sequence reads: CSAREGTNQETQYF. The CDR3, as DNA: TGCAGTGCCAGAGAAGGGACAAACCAAGAGACCCAGTACTTC.

This clonotype was found once. The gene calls are TRBV5-4 and TRBJ2-2; no firm D call. The CDR3 contains 14 residues. CDR1 is SGHNT, CDR2 YYREEE, per germline (reference sequence). V was pared by 3 bases and J by 6 bases, with 12 bases between. CDR3 DNA: TGTGCCAGCAGCTCCCTGTTTGGGTCCGGGGAGCTGTTTTTT. Amino acids: CASSSLFGSGELFF.